The rows below give T cell receptor beta chains drawn from one sample of a study of T cell responses to AZD1222 COVID-19 vaccine. The data were produced by immunoSEQ multiplex PCR, yet TCRdb's version contains in-frame clones alone and is incomplete. Among more than 150,000 clones listed, around 90% were seen once. This material consisted of peripheral blood, taken on day 0 of AZD1222 vaccination. All receptors derive from an adult in good health. Both conserved end residues are part of each CDR3. The order of the fields is D gene, V gene, CDR3 length, clone size, J gene, CDR3 DNA, CDR3 protein. The D gene is left open where the match is weak. Expanded clones are given a class, and other clones once, few, many or no size at all.

.	TRBV5-4	14	.	TRBJ2-7	TGTGCCAGCAGCTTTAGAGGAGCACCCTACGAGCAGTACTTC	CASSFRGAPYEQYF
.	TRBV5-1	14	.	TRBJ2-5	TGCGCCAGCAGCTCAGATGACAGGAAAGAGACCCAGTACTTC	CASSSDDRKETQYF
.	TRBV25-1	12	.	TRBJ1-3	TGTGCCAGCAGTGGCCAGGGAAACACCATATATTTT	CASSGQGNTIYF
.	TRBV19	15	.	TRBJ1-3	TGTGCCAGTAGTACGACAGGTCTCTCTGGAAACACCATATATTTT	CASSTTGLSGNTIYF
.	TRBV7-9	15	.	TRBJ2-1	TGTGCCAGCAGCTTAAGGGCGGGCGGAGGGAATGAGCAGTTCTTC	CASSLRAGGGNEQFF
.	TRBV4-3	14	.	TRBJ1-2	TGCGCCAGCAGCCAAAACAGGGAGAACTATGGCTACACCTTC	CASSQNRENYGYTF
TRBD2	TRBV18	18	.	TRBJ2-2	TGTGCCAGCTCACCGCCGGGACTAGCGAACCGAGGGGCCGGGGAGCTGTTTTTT	CASSPPGLANRGAGELFF
TRBD2	TRBV6-2/TRBV6-3	15	.	TRBJ2-5	TGTGCCAGCAGTTACATAGCGGGGGGGCGGGAGACCCAGTACTTC	CASSYIAGGRETQYF
.	TRBV5-6	16	.	TRBJ2-3	TGTGCCAGCAGCAGCCCCGGGACTTCCCCTACAGATACGCAGTATTTT	CASSSPGTSPTDTQYF
TRBD1	TRBV19	15	.	TRBJ1-1	TGTGCCAGTATCTTGAAGGGGGCTTCGAACACTGAAGCTTTCTTT	CASILKGASNTEAFF
.	TRBV25-1	16	.	TRBJ2-3	TGTGCCAGCAGTGACATGGGGCAACCTAGCACAGATACGCAGTATTTT	CASSDMGQPSTDTQYF
TRBD1	TRBV27	16	.	TRBJ2-7	TGTGCCAGCAGTTTTTCTCAGGGGGCGGTTCTCTACGAGCAGTACTTC	CASSFSQGAVLYEQYF
.	TRBV7-9	14	once	TRBJ1-5	TGTGCCAGCAGCTTTGGGTTTGACAATCAGCCCCAGCATTTT	CASSFGFDNQPQHF
.	TRBV5-4	14	.	TRBJ1-1	TGTGCCAGCATGGACGCCTCCGCGAACACTGAAGCTTTCTTT	CASMDASANTEAFF
TRBD1	TRBV24-1	16	.	TRBJ1-1	TGTGCCACCAGTGAGGGGGCGGTTGGACAGGCTAGTGAAGCTTTCTTT	CATSEGAVGQASEAFF
.	TRBV6-5	16	.	TRBJ2-7	TGTGCCAGCAGTTACTCCCCTAGCACAACCTCCTACGAGCAGTACTTC	CASSYSPSTTSYEQYF
.	TRBV7-6	16	.	TRBJ1-6	TGTGCCAGCAGCTTCAGTTCAGGACAGTTGAATTCACCCCTCCACTTT	CASSFSSGQLNSPLHF
.	TRBV5-4	14	once	TRBJ1-3	TGTGCCAGCAGCTCCTTCGGGGCCGGAAACACCATATATTTT	CASSSFGAGNTIYF
.	TRBV19	17	.	TRBJ1-3	TGTGCCAGTACCCGGGAGACCAGGGCCCTCTCTGGAAACACCATATATTTT	CASTRETRALSGNTIYF
TRBD1	TRBV2	16	.	TRBJ2-7	TGTGCCAGCAGTGATTCCGGACAGGGAGGAACGGGGGAGCAGTACTTC	CASSDSGQGGTGEQYF
TRBD1	TRBV6-6	15	.	TRBJ2-3	TGTGCCAGCAGTTACGGGACAGGGAGTGGAGATACGCAGTATTTT	CASSYGTGSGDTQYF
TRBD1	TRBV27	18	.	TRBJ1-6	TGTGCCAGCAGTTTCAAAGGACAGGGAAGCTCCTATAATTCACCCCTCCACTTT	CASSFKGQGSSYNSPLHF
.	TRBV6-4	14	.	TRBJ1-6	TGTGCCAGCAGTGACCAAGGCCATAATTCACCCCTCCACTTT	CASSDQGHNSPLHF
TRBD1	TRBV6-5	15	.	TRBJ1-5	TGTGCCAGCAGTTACCCACAGGGGCCGGGGCAGCCCCAGCATTTT	CASSYPQGPGQPQHF
TRBD1	TRBV18	17	.	TRBJ1-5	TGTGCCAGCTCACCATTTCCCACAGGGGGCATCGATCAGCCCCAGCATTTT	CASSPFPTGGIDQPQHF
.	TRBV5-1	11	few	TRBJ2-5	TGCGCCAGCAGCTTACAAGAGACCCAGTACTTC	CASSLQETQYF
.	TRBV28	17	.	TRBJ2-3	TGTGCCAGCAGTTTACCCCTTACAGGGACGAGGTCAGATACGCAGTATTTT	CASSLPLTGTRSDTQYF
.	TRBV19	15	.	TRBJ2-3	TGTGCCAGTAGTATAGTGGGACAAGGCACAGATACGCAGTATTTT	CASSIVGQGTDTQYF
TRBD1	TRBV5-1	15	few	TRBJ1-5	TGCGCCAGCAGTTTGGGGACAGCCGACGGTCAGCCCCAGCATTTT	CASSLGTADGQPQHF
.	TRBV27	15	.	TRBJ2-7	TGTGCCAGCAGTCCAGGACAGTTGAGCTCCTACGAGCAGTACTTC	CASSPGQLSSYEQYF